The source of this T cell receptor (beta chain) is a study of T-cell memory formation after mild COVID-19. For the study at large: The study found TCR clusters largely donor specific. Study-level results: SARS-CoV-2 specificity was not confirmed for second-wave clones peaking on day 37.

V lost 0 bases and J lost 2; bases outside the gene matches: 8. Germline V CDR1 and CDR2: DFQATT, SNEGSKA (reference sequence). The CDR3 loop spans 17 amino acids. In regard to this clonotype: Its target is unknown.

TCRdb re-called the 5' RACE reads with MiXCR, one entry per CDR3 protein. The sample includes under 450,000 distinct CDR3 sequences, around 20% seen only once; the top ten take 21%. This chain connects TRBV20-1 to TRBJ2-1; 9 nucleotides align to TRBD2. This sequence originates from a man between 18 and 29 years old who had mild COVID-19 (a few samples of this study predate the infection). Cell type and time point are not known. Sequencing used PBMCs or a T cell subset sorted from them (not recorded which). The CDR3 nucleotides read TGCAGTGCTAGAGACTCCCTAGCGGGAATGGCCTACAATGAGCAGTTCTTC. Protein product: CSARDSLAGMAYNEQFF.